This T cell receptor (beta chain) was documented in a study of patients and donors after allogeneic stem cell transplantation. TCRdb re-called the RT-PCR reads through MiXCR, storing one row per CDR3 protein. Of 150,000 to 200,000 distinct CDR3 sequences in the sample, 24% are singletons; the top ten hold about 24%. Trimming stripped 6 bases from V and 6 bases from J, with 9 bases between. CDR3 size: 11 residues. Germline-derived CDR1 and CDR2 are ENHRY and SYGVKD. The TCR sequence derives from a human donor who was either an allogeneic HSCT recipient or a stem cell or donor lymphocyte infusion donor (not recorded which). It is not recorded whose cells these are; they may come from a transplant donor. The sample consisted of blood, either unsorted or a sorted T cell fraction (not recorded which). The chain employs TRBV10-3 and TRBJ2-7; D ambiguous. Written as DNA, the CDR3 is TGTGCCATCAGCGACGCTGGCGAGCAGTACTTC. It is translated as CAISDAGEQYF.